The text below deals with one TCR beta chain. This entry is derived from a study of blood T cell repertoires in COVID-19. For the study at large: PBMCs, B-cell-depleted T cells, or T cells were the source of the cDNA or gDNA that made up the material.

The CDR3 consists of 19 residues. Germline CDR1 reads LGHNA; CDR2 reads YSLEER. V lost 3 bases, J lost 10 bases, and 15 bases stayed unmatched. In the original workflow: Researchers report that nucleated cell counts were estimated from reference gene primer amplification. Some clones are missing from TCRdb's copy, which holds only in-frame ones; the method was immunoSEQ multiplex PCR. V and J calls and clone size are copied from that table; D and trimming were computed from the DNA. This sample has 200,000 or so clones, with 88% found just once. The receptor comes from a man aged 65-85 years with active or convalescent COVID-19. The J gene is TRBJ2-1, the V gene TRBV4-3; 16 bases align to TRBD2. Material: peripheral blood. The CDR3 protein is CASSQQRLPGLAGGIEQFF. The CDR3 coding sequence is TGCGCCAGCAGCCAGCAAAGGTTACCGGGACTAGCGGGGGGGATCGAGCAGTTCTTC.